The clone carrying this T cell receptor beta chain appeared a single time. Its target is unknown. This sample also contains other DNA sequences that code for the same CDR3. The sample is drawn from a study of cytomegalovirus exposure and HLA in healthy donors. J was trimmed by 6 bases and V by 4 bases; bases with no gene match: 6. The CDR3 contains 14 residues. CDR1 and CDR2 (germline): MNHEY, SVGAGI. These donors, healthy bone marrow donors, were studied. Study results and limitations: Cytomegalovirus status, reportedly, was diagnosed with high specificity and sensitivity by the classifier.

Amplification used 60 Vbeta primers and 13 Jbeta primers. Sequencing used immunoSEQ multiplex PCR; TCRdb keeps in-frame clones, though not all of them. This table holds 150,000 or so clones, 65% to 85% found once. The chain carries TRBV6-5 and TRBJ1-1; the match to TRBD1 covers 9 bases. The receptor was derived from a male donor in good health and CMV-seropositive. The sample comprised PBMCs. The DNA for the CDR3 is TGTGCCAGCAGTTTTACAGGGGGCGCCGCTGAAGCTTTCTTT. This translates into CASSFTGGAAEAFF.